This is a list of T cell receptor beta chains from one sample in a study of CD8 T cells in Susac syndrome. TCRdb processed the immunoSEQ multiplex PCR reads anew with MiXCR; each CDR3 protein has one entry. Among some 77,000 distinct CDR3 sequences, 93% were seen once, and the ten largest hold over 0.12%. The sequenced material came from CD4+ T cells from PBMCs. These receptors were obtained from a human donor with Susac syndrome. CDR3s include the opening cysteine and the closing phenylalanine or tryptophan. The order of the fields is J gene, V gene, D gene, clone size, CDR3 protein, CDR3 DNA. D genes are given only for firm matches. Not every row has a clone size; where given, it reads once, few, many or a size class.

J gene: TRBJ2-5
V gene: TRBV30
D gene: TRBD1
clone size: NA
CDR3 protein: CAWSETGGKETQYF
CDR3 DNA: TGTGCCTGGAGTGAGACAGGGGGGAAGGAGACCCAGTACTTC

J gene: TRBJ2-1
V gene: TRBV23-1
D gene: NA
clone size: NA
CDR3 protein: CASSQSRPTEGSYNEQSF
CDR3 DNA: TGCGCCAGCAGTCAATCGCGACCGACAGAAGGGTCTTACAATGAGCAGTCCTTC

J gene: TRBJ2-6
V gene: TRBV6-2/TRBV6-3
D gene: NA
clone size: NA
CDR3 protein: CASTEGRRSGANVLTF
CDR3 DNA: TGTGCCAGTACTGAGGGCCGCCGCTCTGGGGCCAACGTCCTGACTTTC

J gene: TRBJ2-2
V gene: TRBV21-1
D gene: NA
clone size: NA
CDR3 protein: CASSPNSITGELFF
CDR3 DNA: TGTGCCAGCAGCCCCAACTCTATCACCGGGGAGCTGTTTTTT

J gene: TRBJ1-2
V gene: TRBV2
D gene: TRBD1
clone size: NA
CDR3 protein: CASSEQGADGYTF
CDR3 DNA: TGTGCCAGCAGTGAACAGGGGGCGGATGGCTACACCTTC

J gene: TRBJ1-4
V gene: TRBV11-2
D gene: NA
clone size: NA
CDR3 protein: CASSLLGGSANEKLFF
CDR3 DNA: TGTGCCAGCAGCCTCCTGGGGGGTAGCGCTAATGAAAAACTGTTTTTT

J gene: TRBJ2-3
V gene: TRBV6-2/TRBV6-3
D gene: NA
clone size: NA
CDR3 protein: CASSYSAHGTDTQYF
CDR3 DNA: TGTGCCAGCAGTTACTCAGCCCACGGCACAGATACGCAGTATTTT

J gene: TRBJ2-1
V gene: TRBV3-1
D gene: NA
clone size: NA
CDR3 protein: CASRYDHNEQFF
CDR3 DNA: TGTGCCAGCAGATATGATCACAATGAGCAGTTCTTC

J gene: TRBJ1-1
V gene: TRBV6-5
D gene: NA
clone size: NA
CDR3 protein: CASSSIQGLNTEAFF
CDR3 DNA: TGTGCCAGCAGTTCTATACAGGGTTTGAACACTGAAGCTTTCTTT

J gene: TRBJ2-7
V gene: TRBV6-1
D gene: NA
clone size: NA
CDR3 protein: CASSEGAREQYF
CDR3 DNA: TGTGCCAGCAGTGAAGGGGCGCGGGAGCAGTACTTC

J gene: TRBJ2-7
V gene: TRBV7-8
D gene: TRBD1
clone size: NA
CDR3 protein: CASRSRTGAKSYEQYF
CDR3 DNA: TGTGCCAGCAGATCCAGGACAGGGGCTAAATCCTACGAGCAGTACTTC

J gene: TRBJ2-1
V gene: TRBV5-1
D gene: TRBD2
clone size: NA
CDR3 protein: CASSSLAGGREQFF
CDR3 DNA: TGCGCCAGCAGCTCACTAGCGGGGGGGCGTGAGCAGTTCTTC

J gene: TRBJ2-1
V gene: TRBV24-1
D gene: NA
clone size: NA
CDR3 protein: CATSDSSRERQFF
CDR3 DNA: TGTGCCACCAGTGATTCGTCCCGAGAGAGACAGTTCTTC

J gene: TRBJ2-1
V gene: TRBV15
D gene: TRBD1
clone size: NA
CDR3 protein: CATSPIPTGDYEQFF
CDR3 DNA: TGTGCCACCAGCCCAATACCGACAGGGGACTATGAGCAGTTCTTC

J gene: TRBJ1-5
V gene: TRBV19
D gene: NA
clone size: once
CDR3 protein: CASAAWGGIPQPQHF
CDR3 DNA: TGTGCCAGTGCCGCCTGGGGGGGGATCCCCCAGCCCCAGCATTTT

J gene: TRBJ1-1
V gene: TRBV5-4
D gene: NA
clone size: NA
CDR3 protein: CASSGGTHTEAFF
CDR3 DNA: TGTGCCAGCAGCGGGGGGACCCACACTGAAGCTTTCTTT

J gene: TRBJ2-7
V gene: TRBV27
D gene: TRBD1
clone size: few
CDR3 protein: CASRPRTGEGQYEQYF
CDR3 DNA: TGTGCCAGCAGACCTCGGACAGGGGAAGGGCAGTACGAGCAGTACTTC

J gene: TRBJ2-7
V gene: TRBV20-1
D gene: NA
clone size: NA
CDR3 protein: CSPNQGSPRSGQYF
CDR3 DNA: TGCAGTCCCAACCAGGGGTCCCCCCGATCGGGGCAGTACTTC

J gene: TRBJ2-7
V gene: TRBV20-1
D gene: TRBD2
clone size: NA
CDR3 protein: CSSLPGLDSYEQYF
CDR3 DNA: TGCAGTAGCCTCCCCGGACTAGACTCCTACGAGCAGTACTTC

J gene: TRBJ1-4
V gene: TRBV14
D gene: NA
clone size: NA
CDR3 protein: CASSPRTEGWNEKLFF
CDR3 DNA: TGTGCCAGCAGCCCGAGGACAGAAGGATGGAATGAAAAACTGTTTTTT

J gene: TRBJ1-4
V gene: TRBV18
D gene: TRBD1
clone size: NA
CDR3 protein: CASSPRTGRGEKLFF
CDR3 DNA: TGTGCCAGCTCACCCCGGACAGGGAGGGGCGAAAAACTGTTTTTT

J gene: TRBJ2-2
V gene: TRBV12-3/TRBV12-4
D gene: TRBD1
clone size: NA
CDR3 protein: CASSLRQGPGELFF
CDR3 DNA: TGTGCCAGCAGTTTACGACAGGGTCCCGGGGAGCTGTTTTTT

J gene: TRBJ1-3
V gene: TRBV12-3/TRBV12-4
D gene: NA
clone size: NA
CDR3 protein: CASRTRPSSGNTIYF
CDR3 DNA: TGTGCCAGCAGGACCCGACCGAGCTCTGGAAACACCATATATTTT

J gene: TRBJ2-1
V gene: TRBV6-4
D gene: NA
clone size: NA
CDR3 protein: CASPIRTHNEQFF
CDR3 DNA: TGTGCCAGCCCAATTAGGACGCACAATGAGCAGTTCTTC

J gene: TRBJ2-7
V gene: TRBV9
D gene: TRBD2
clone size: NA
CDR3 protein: CASSVVAGGEQYF
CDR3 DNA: TGTGCCAGCAGCGTAGTCGCGGGGGGCGAGCAGTACTTC

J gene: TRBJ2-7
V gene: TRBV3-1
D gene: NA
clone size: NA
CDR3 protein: CASSQDPPQSAEQYF
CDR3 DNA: TGTGCCAGCAGCCAAGATCCCCCACAGAGCGCCGAGCAGTACTTC

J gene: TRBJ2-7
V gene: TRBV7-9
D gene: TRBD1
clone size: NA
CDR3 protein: CASSWGQGIYEQYF
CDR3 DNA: TGTGCCAGCAGCTGGGGACAGGGGATCTACGAGCAGTACTTC

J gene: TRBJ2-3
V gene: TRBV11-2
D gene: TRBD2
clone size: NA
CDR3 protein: CASSLVAGRGDTQYF
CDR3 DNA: TGTGCCAGCAGCTTAGTAGCAGGGAGGGGAGATACGCAGTATTTT

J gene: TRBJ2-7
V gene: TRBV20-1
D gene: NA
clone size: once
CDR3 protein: CSAIPPGYEQYF
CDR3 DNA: TGCAGTGCTATTCCCCCCGGGTACGAGCAGTACTTC

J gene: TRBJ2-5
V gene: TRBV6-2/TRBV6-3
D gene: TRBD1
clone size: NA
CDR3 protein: CASSSFVTGAQETQYF
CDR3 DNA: TGTGCCAGCAGTTCCTTCGTAACAGGGGCGCAAGAGACCCAGTACTTC

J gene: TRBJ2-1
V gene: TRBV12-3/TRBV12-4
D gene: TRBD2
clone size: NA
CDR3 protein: CASSFRRGGDEQFF
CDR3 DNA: TGTGCCAGCAGTTTTAGGCGGGGGGGAGATGAGCAGTTCTTC

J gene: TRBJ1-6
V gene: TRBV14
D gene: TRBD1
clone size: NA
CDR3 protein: CASSPRQGKNSPLHF
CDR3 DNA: TGTGCCAGCAGCCCAAGACAGGGGAAGAATTCACCCCTCCACTTT

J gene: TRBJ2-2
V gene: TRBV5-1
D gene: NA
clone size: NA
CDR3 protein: CASSADSSPGELFF
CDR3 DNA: TGCGCCAGCAGCGCTGACTCTTCTCCGGGGGAGCTGTTTTTT

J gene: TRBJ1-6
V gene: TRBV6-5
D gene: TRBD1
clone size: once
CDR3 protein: CASRAGTGTSPLHF
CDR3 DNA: TGTGCCAGCAGAGCCGGGACAGGAACTTCACCCCTCCACTTT

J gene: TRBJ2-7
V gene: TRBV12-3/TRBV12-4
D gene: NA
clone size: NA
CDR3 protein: CASNPLGSSYEQYF
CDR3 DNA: TGTGCCAGCAACCCCCTCGGGAGCTCCTACGAGCAGTACTTC